This T cell receptor beta chain appears in the sequencing data of a study of Ad26.COV2.S vaccination and SARS-CoV-2 variants. Using immunoSEQ multiplex PCR, the repertoire was profiled, and TCRdb retains in-frame clones only, with some absent. This table has 400,000 to 450,000 clones, approximately 92% appearing once. This sample's treatment: 19 received Ad26.COV2.S at low or high dose, single or two shots; about 5 received placebo; per-sample allocation not given. Specimens were obtained on day 63 following the first vaccine or placebo injection. The vaccine antigen was prefusion-stabilized Wuhan SARS-CoV-2 spike. The germline gives CDR1 MNHNY, CDR2 SVGAGI (reference sequence). This CDR3 contains 14 residues. The trim removed 6 bases at V and 5 bases at J, leaving 3 bases unmatched.

This sample comprised peripheral blood, obtained in a trial of Ad26.COV2.S vaccine versus placebo. This chain uses TRBV6-6 with TRBJ2-2, with 10 bases that match TRBD2. The sequence was collected from a person aged 18-60 years who received the Ad26.COV2.S COVID-19 vaccine or a placebo. The CDR3 coding sequence is TGTGCCAGCAGCCCTAGCGGGAGTACCGGGGAGCTGTTTTTT. Its protein is CASSPSGSTGELFF.